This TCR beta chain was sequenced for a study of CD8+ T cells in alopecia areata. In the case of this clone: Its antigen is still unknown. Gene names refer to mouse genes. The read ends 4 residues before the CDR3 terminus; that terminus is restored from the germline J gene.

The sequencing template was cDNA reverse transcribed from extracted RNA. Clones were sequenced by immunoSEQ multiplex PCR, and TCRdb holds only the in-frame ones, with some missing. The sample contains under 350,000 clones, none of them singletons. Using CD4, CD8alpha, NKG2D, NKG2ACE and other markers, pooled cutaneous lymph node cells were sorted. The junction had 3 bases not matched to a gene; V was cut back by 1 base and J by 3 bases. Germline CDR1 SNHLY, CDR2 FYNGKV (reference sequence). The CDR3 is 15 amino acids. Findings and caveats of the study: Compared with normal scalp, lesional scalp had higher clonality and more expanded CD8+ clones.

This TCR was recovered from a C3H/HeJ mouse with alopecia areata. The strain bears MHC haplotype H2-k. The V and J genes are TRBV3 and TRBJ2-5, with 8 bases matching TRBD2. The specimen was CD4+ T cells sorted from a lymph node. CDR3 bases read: TGTGCCAGCAGCTTAGAACTGGGGGAGCAAGAC. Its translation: CASSLELGEQD. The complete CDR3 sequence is CASSLELGEQDTQYF.